This T cell receptor beta chain was sequenced during a study of blood T cell repertoires in COVID-19. Study context: The United States, Italy and Spain were the sources of the acute and convalescent COVID-19 samples. The analysed material was cDNA or gDNA that came from T cells, B-cell-depleted T cells, or PBMCs.

The CDR3 consists of 18 residues. V shed 5 bases and J 6 bases; nucleotides not matched to a gene: 12. Germline CDR1 reads KGHSH; CDR2 reads LQKENI. In the original processing: Estimates of nucleated cell counts were drawn from the amplification of reference gene primers. Produced via immunoSEQ multiplex PCR; TCRdb's table is partial and in-frame only. The DNA gave D and trimming, while V, J and clone size come from that table. Among 15,000 or so clones listed, roughly four fifths were seen once. The chain has TRBV18 and TRBJ2-3; 15 bases are shared with TRBD2. This TCR derives from an older man with active COVID-19. Input material: peripheral blood. CDR3 DNA: TGTGCCAGCTCAGCGGGACTAGCGGGAGGACCTGGACGGGATACGCAGTATTTT. This sequence encodes CASSAGLAGGPGRDTQYF.